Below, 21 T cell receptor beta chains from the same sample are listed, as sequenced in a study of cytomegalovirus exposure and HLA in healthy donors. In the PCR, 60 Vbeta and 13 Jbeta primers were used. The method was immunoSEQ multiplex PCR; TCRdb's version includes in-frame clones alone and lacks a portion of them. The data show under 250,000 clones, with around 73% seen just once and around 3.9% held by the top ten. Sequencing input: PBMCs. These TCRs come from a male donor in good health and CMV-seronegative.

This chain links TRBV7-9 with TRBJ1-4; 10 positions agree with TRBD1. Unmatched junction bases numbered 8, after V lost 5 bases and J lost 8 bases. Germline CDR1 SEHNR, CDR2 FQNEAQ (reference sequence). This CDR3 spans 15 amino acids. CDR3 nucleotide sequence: TGTGCCAGCAGCCCATTGACAGGGGGCGGAGAAAAACTGTTTTTT. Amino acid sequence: CASSPLTGGGEKLFF.

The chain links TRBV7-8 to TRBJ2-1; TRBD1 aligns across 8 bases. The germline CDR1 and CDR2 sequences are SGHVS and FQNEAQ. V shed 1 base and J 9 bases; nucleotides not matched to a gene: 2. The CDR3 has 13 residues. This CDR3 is CASSLVQGAEQFF. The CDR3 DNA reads TGTGCCAGCAGCTTAGTTCAGGGGGCTGAGCAGTTCTTC.

The CDR3: CASSQGRTWSSYEQYF. In DNA, the CDR3 is TGCGCCAGCAGCCAAGGCCGAACGTGGAGCTCCTACGAGCAGTACTTC. V gene TRBV4-1 combines with J gene TRBJ2-5; D is undetermined. The J call could be wrong; TRBJ2-7 is a better fit for the DNA end. Germline CDR1 and CDR2: MGHRA and YSYEKL. This CDR3 comprises 16 residues.

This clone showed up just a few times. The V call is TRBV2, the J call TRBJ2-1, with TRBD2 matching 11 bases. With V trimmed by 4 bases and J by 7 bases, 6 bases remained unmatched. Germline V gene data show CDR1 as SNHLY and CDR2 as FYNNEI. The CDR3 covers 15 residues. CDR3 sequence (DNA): TGTGCCAGCAGTGGCGGGACTAGCGGATGGAATGAGCAGTTCTTC. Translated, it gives CASSGGTSGWNEQFF.

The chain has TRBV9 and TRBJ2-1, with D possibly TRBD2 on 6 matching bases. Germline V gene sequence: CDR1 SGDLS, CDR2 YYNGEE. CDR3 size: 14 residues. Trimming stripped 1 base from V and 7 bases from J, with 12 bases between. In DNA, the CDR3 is TGTGCCAGCAGCGTACCCGGGAGCCCGAATGAGCAGTTCTTC. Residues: CASSVPGSPNEQFF.

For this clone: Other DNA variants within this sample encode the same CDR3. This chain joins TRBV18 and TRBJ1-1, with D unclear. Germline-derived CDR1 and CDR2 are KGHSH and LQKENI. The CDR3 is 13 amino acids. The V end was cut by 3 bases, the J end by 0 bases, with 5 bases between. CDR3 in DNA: TGTGCCAGCTCACCGGGCCTGAACACTGAAGCTTTCTTT. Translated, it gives CASSPGLNTEAFF.

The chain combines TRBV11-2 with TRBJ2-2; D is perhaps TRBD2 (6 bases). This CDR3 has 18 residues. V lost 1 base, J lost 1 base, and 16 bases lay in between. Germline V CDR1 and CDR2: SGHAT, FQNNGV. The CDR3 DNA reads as TGTGCCAGCAGCTTAGGGGGTTGGGGGGTTCTGAACACCGGGGAGCTGTTTTTT. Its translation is CASSLGGWGVLNTGELFF.

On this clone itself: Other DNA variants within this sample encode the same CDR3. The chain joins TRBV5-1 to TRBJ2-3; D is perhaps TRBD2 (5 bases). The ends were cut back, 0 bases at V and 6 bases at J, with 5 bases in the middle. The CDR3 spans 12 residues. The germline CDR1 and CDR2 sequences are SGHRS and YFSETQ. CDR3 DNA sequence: TGCGCCAGCAGCTTGGGGAGGGATACGCAGTATTTT. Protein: CASSLGRDTQYF. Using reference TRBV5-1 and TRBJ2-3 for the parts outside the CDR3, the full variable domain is KAGVTQTPRYLIKTRGQQVTLSCSPISGHRSVSWYQQTPGQGLQFLFEYFSETQRNKGNFPGRFSGRQFSNSRSEMNVSTLELGDSALYLCASSLGRDTQYFGPGTRLTVL.

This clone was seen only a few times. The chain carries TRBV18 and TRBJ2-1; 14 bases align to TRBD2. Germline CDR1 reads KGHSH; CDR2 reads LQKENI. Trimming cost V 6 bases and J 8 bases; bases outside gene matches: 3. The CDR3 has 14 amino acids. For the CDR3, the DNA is TGTGCCAGCTCCGGGACTAGCGGGAGCGATGAGCAGTTCTTC. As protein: CASSGTSGSDEQFF. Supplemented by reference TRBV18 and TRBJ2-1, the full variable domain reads NAGVMQNPRHLVRRRGQEARLRCSPMKGHSHVYWYRQLPEEGLKFMVYLQKENIIDESGMPKERFSAEFPKEGPSILRIQQVVRGDSAAYFCASSGTSGSDEQFFGPGTRLTVL.

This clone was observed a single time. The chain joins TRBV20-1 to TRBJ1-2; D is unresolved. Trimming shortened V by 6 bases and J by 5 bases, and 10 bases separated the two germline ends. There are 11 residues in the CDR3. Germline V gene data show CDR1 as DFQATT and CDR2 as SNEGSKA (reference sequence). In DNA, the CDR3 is TGCAGTGCCCGAGGCCTTTATGGCTACACCTTC. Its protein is CSARGLYGYTF.

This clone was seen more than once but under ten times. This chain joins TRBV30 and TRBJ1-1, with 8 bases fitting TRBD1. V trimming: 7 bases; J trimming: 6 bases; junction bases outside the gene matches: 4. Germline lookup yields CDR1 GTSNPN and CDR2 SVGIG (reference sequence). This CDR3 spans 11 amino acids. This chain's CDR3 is CAYTQGAEAFF. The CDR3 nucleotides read TGTGCCTACACACAGGGGGCTGAAGCTTTCTTT.

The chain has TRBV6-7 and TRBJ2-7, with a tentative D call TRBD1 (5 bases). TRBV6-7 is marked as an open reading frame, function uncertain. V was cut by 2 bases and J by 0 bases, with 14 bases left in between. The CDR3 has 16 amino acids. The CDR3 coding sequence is TGTGCCAGCAGTTACAGGGGCAAACAGTGCTCCTACGAGCAGTACTTC. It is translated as CASSYRGKQCSYEQYF.

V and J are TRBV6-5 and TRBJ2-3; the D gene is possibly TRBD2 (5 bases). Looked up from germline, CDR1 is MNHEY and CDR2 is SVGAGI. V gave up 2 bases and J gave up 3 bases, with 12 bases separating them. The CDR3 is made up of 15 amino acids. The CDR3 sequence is CASSYGIASTDTQYF. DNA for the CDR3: TGTGCCAGCAGTTACGGCATAGCGTCAACAGATACGCAGTATTTT.

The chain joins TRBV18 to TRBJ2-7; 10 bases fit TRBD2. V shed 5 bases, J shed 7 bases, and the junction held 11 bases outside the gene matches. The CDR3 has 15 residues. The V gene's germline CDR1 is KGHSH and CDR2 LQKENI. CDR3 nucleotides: TGTGCCAGCTCATCCACTAGCGGGAACGGGAGGGAGCAGTACTTC. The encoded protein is CASSSTSGNGREQYF.

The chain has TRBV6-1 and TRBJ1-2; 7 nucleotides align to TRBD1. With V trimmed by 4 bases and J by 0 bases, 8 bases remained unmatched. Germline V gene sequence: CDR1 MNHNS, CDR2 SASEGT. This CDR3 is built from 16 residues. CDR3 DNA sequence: TGTGCCAGCAGTGGGGGGACAGCCCCAGCTAACTATGGCTACACCTTC. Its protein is CASSGGTAPANYGYTF.

This CDR3 reads CASSSGTGVEKLFF. The CDR3 DNA reads as TGTGCCAGCAGCTCCGGGACAGGGGTTGAAAAACTGTTTTTT. J is TRBJ1-4 and V is TRBV6-1; 10 positions agree with TRBD1. The germline V gene has CDR1 MNHNS and CDR2 SASEGT. CDR3 length equals 14 residues. V lost 6 bases, J lost 7 bases, and 5 bases stayed unmatched.

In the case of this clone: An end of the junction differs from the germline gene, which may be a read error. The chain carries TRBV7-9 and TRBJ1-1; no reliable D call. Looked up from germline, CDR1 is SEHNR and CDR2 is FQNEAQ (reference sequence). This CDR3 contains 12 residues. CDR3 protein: CSSSFQNTEAFF. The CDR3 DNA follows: TGTTCCAGCAGCTTCCAAAACACTGAAGCTTTCTTT.

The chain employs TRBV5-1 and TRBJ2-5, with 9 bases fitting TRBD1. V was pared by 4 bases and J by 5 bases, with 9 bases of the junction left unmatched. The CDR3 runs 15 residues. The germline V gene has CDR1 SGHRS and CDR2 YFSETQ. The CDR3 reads CASSPEQGAWETQYF. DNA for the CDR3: TGCGCCAGCAGCCCAGAACAGGGGGCATGGGAGACCCAGTACTTC.

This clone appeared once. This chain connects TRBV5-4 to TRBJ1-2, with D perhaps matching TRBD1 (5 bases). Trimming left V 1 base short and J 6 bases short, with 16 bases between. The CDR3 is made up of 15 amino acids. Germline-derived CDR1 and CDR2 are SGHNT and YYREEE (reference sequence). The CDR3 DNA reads TGTGCCAGCAGCTTGCTCGGGGGTCGAGAAAATGGCTACACCTTC. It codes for CASSLLGGRENGYTF. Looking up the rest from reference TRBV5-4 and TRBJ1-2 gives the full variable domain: ETGVTQSPTHLIKTRGQQVTLRCSSQSGHNTVSWYQQALGQGPQFIFQYYREEENGRGNFPPRFSGLQFPNYSSELNVNALELDDSALYLCASSLLGGRENGYTFGSGTRLTVV.

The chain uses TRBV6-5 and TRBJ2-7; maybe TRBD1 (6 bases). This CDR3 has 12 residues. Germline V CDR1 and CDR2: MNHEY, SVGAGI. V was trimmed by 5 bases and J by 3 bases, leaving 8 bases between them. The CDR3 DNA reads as TGTGCCAGCAGTAACAGGGTCTACGAGCAGTACTTC. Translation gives CASSNRVYEQYF.

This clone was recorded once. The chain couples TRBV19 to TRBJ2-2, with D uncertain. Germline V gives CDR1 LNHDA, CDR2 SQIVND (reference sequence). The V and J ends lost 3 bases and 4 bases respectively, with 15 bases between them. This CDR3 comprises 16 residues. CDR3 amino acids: CASSMFSGKGTGELFF. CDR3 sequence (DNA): TGTGCCAGTAGTATGTTCTCAGGAAAAGGCACCGGGGAGCTGTTTTTT.